A single sample is the source of the 12 T cell receptor beta chains below, sequenced in a study of T cell changes during pregnancy in multiple sclerosis (dated by TCRdb to the late 2010s). Preparation of the library involved the immunoSEQ multiplex PCR assay. Imported from immuneACCESS, the table was reduced by TCRdb to in-frame sequences with V and J called. These copies leave out some clones; in studies compared against another copy, an unresolved V gene accounts for under half, and the cause of the remainder is not known. The sample table contains under 80,000 clones; only one count was recorded for just under 95% of them. Over 3.5% of the sample belongs to the ten largest clones. Specimen: peripheral blood, collected after pregnancy. These receptors all stem from a female donor in good health, enrolled as a control in a pregnancy study.

This chain uses TRBV28 with TRBJ1-5, with 9 bases lining up with TRBD1. The CDR3 covers 15 residues. Germline V lookup: CDR1 MDHEN, CDR2 SYDVKM. The junction had 8 bases not matched to a gene; V was cut back by 5 bases and J by 6 bases. CDR3 in amino acids: CASSVSGTGSQPQHF. DNA of the CDR3: TGTGCCAGCAGTGTTTCCGGGACAGGGAGTCAGCCCCAGCATTTT.

The rearrangement joins TRBV19 to TRBJ2-7; TRBD2 aligns across 8 bases. The CDR3 loop spans 14 amino acids. Looked up from germline, CDR1 is LNHDA and CDR2 is SQIVND (reference sequence). J was trimmed by 4 bases and V by 6 bases; bases with no gene match: 8. CDR3 sequence: CASRAASGRYEQYF. Written as DNA, the CDR3 is TGTGCCAGTAGAGCAGCTAGCGGGCGGTACGAGCAGTACTTC.

This sequence joins TRBV28 and TRBJ1-4, with TRBD1 matching 8 bases. Germline CDR1 reads MDHEN; CDR2 reads SYDVKM. The CDR3 length is 15 residues. Losses at the gene ends were 3 bases for V and 5 bases for J; bases not matched to a gene: 5. The CDR3 DNA reads TGTGCCAGCAGTTTCCTCGGGACAGGAAATGAAAAACTGTTTTTT. Amino acids: CASSFLGTGNEKLFF.

The rearrangement joins TRBV21-1 to TRBJ1-1. TRBV21-1 is designated a pseudogene. CDR3 length: 12 residues. The CDR3 region is CASCEVNTEAFF. The DNA of the CDR3 is TGTGCCAGCTGCGAGGTGAACACTGAAGCTTTCTTT.

The sample holds one count of this clone. The rearrangement uses TRBV19 and TRBJ2-7, with 7 bases identical to TRBD2. The trim removed 1 base at V and 2 bases at J, leaving 8 bases unmatched. Per the germline V gene, CDR1 is LNHDA and CDR2 is SQIVND (reference sequence). The CDR3 extends over 16 amino acids. CDR3: CASSIALAGETYEQYF. The CDR3 DNA sequence: TGTGCCAGTAGTATAGCATTGGCGGGAGAGACCTACGAGCAGTACTTC.

V and J are TRBV7-9 and TRBJ2-7, with TRBD1 identical over 9 bases. Germline-derived CDR1 and CDR2 are SEHNR and FQNEAQ (reference sequence). CDR3 length: 18 residues. With 5 bases clipped from V and 3 bases from J, the junction kept 17 bases outside the gene matches. CDR3 bases: TGTGCCAGCAGCCCATCATTAAGGGCCGGGACAGGGCACTACGAGCAGTACTTC. This gives the protein CASSPSLRAGTGHYEQYF.

This chain uses TRBV6-4 with TRBJ1-3; possibly TRBD1 for D (5 bases). V lost 7 bases to trimming and J lost 0 bases, with 22 bases between them. The CDR3 covers 18 residues. Per the germline V gene, CDR1 is MRHNA and CDR2 is SNTAGT. In DNA form, the CDR3 reads TGTGCCAGCAACGGACCGGGACTGCCGCTTTTCTCTGGAAACACCATATATTTT. It yields the protein CASNGPGLPLFSGNTIYF.

There are a few counts of this clone. The genes are TRBV6-6 and TRBJ1-3; no reliable D call. The ends were cut back, 0 bases at V and 0 bases at J, with 9 bases in the middle. The CDR3 is made up of 16 amino acids. Germline assignment: CDR1 MNHNY and CDR2 SVGAGI (reference sequence). CDR3 amino acids: CASSYSAVRSGNTIYF. The DNA of the CDR3 is TGTGCCAGCAGTTACTCAGCGGTGCGCTCTGGAAACACCATATATTTT.

The chain couples TRBV5-4 to TRBJ2-3, with a tentative D call TRBD2 (5 bases). This CDR3 has 16 amino acids. The ends were cut back, 1 base at V and 3 bases at J, with 15 bases in the middle. Germline values: CDR1 SGHNT, CDR2 YYREEE (reference sequence). The CDR3 here is CASSLFETPGTDTQYF. The CDR3 bases are TGTGCCAGCAGCTTGTTCGAGACTCCGGGGACAGATACGCAGTATTTT. The variable domain in full, with the rest retrieved from reference TRBV5-4 and TRBJ2-3, is ETGVTQSPTHLIKTRGQQVTLRCSSQSGHNTVSWYQQALGQGPQFIFQYYREEENGRGNFPPRFSGLQFPNYSSELNVNALELDDSALYLCASSLFETPGTDTQYFGPGTRLTVL.

This clone was recorded once. This chain links TRBV6-5 with TRBJ2-7, with 7 bases identical to TRBD2. The CDR3 is made up of 15 amino acids. V shed 2 bases and J 2 bases; nucleotides not matched to a gene: 6. Germline CDR1 is MNHEY and CDR2 is SVGAGI. The CDR3 coding sequence is TGTGCCAGCAGTTACGGCGGGGGAAGGGCCTACGAGCAGTACTTC. Amino acids: CASSYGGGRAYEQYF.

V is TRBV25-1 and J is TRBJ2-2; the D gene is possibly TRBD2 (6 bases). The CDR3 runs 14 residues. Trimming removed 6 bases from V and 0 bases from J, with 8 bases in between. Germline-derived CDR1 and CDR2 are MGHDK and SYGVNS. CDR3 bases: TGTGCCAGCAGCGAGCGGGCGAACACCGGGGAGCTGTTTTTT. Its protein product is CASSERANTGELFF. Combining the CDR3 with reference TRBV25-1 and TRBJ2-2 gives the whole variable domain EADIYQTPRYLVIGTGKKITLECSQTMGHDKMYWYQQDPGMELHLIHYSYGVNSTEKGDLSSESTVSRIRTEHFPLTLESARPSHTSQYLCASSERANTGELFFGEGSRLTVL.

This rearrangement joins TRBV10-3 to TRBJ2-2; D not resolved. Germline V gene lookup returns CDR1 ENHRY and CDR2 SYGVKD. The CDR3 is 15 amino acids. Trimming stripped 2 bases from V and 2 bases from J, with 9 bases between. The CDR3 region has the DNA TGTGCCATCAGTGAGCAGGTTTCTAACACCGGGGAGCTGTTTTTT. It is translated as CAISEQVSNTGELFF.